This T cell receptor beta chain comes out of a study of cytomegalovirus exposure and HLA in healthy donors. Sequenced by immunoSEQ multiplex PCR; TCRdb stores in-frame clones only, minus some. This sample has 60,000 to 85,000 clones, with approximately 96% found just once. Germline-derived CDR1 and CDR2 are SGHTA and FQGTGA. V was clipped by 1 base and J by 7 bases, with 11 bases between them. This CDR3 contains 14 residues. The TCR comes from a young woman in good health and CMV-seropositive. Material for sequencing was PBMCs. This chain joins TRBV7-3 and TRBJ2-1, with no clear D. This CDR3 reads CASSLISEENEQFF. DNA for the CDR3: TGTGCCAGCAGCTTAATATCAGAGGAAAATGAGCAGTTCTTC.